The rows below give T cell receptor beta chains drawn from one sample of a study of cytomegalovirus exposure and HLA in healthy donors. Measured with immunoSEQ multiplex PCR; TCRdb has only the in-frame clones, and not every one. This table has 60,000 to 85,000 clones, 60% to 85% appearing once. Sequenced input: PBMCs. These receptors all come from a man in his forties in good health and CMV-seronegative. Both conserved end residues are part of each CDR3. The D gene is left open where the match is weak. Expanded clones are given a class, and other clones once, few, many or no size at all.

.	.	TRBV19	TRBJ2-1	TGTGCCAGTAGTATAAATGTGGGGGGGCGGAATGAGCAGTTCTTC	CASSINVGGRNEQFF
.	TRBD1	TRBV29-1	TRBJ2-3	TGCAGCGCCGTCCCGGGACAGGGTCGGACAGATACGCAGTATTTT	CSAVPGQGRTDTQYF
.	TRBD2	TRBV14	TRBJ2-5	TGTGCCAGCAGCCCCGGACTAGCGGGAGAGACCCAGTACTTC	CASSPGLAGETQYF
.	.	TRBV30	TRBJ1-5	TGTGCCTGGAGTAACAGAGGCAATCAGCCCCAGCATTTT	CAWSNRGNQPQHF
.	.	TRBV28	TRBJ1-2	TGTGCCACCTCTCAAGTTCCGCAACAGCTTTATGGCTACACCTTC	CATSQVPQQLYGYTF
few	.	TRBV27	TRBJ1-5	TGTGCCAGCAGTTTATTTCGGAGCCAGCCCCAGCATTTT	CASSLFRSQPQHF
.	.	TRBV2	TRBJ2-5	TGTGCCAGCACTGCACAGGGTGGTCAAGAGACCCAGTACTTC	CASTAQGGQETQYF
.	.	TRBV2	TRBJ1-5	TGTGCCAGCAGTGCGACTGGAGAGCTACGTCAGCCCCAGCATTTT	CASSATGELRQPQHF
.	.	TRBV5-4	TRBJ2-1	TGTGCCAGCAGCTTAGGTAGTCACAGCTCCTACAATGAGCAGTTCTTC	CASSLGSHSSYNEQFF
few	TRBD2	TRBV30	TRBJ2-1	TGTGCTTACGGGGGGAAGTCCTACAATGAGCAGTTCTTC	CAYGGKSYNEQFF
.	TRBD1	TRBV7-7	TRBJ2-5	TGTGCTAGCAGCGTTGGACAGGGGGCAGGGGAGACCCAGTACTTC	CASSVGQGAGETQYF
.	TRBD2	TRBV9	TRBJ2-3	TGTGCCAGCAGTGTAGGACTAGCGGGAGATACGCAGTATTTT	CASSVGLAGDTQYF
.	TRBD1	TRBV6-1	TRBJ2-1	TGTGCCAGCAGTGAGACAGGGGGTCCATACAATGAGCAGTTCTTC	CASSETGGPYNEQFF
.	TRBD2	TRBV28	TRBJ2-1	TGTGCCAGTGGACTAGTCTACAATGAGCAGTTCTTC	CASGLVYNEQFF
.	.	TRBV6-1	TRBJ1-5	TGTGCCAGCAGTGAAGGGGTACAGGAGTATCAGCCCCAGCATTTT	CASSEGVQEYQPQHF
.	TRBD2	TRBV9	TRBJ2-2	TGTGCCAGCAGCTCCCGGGCGGGAGCCGTCACCGGGGAGCTGTTTTTT	CASSSRAGAVTGELFF
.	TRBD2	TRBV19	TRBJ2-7	TGTGCCAGTAGTATTCATGGCGGGAGCGGGGCCGTGCAGTACTTC	CASSIHGGSGAVQYF
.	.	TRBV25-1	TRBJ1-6	TGTGCCAGCAGTGAATATGGGTCGGCGGTTGCGGATTCACCCCTCCACTTT	CASSEYGSAVADSPLHF
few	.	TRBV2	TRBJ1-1	TGTGCCAGCAGTGACGGGCGGGCGAACACTGAAGCTTTCTTT	CASSDGRANTEAFF
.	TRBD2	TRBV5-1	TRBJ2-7	TGCGCCAGCAGCTTGACTAGCGGGAGGGCCCACGAGCAGTACTTC	CASSLTSGRAHEQYF
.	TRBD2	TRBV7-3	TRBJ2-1	TGTGCCAGCAGCCCGAAGGGACTAGCGGGAGAAAATGAGCAGTTCTTC	CASSPKGLAGENEQFF
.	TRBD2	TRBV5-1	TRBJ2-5	TGCGCCAGCAGCTTAAATCTCGGGAGGGAGCCCCAGTACTTC	CASSLNLGREPQYF
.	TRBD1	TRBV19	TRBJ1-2	TGTGCCAGTATCCCTCAGGGGGCCCCGAACTATGGCTACACCTTC	CASIPQGAPNYGYTF
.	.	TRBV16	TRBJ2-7	TGTGCCAGCAGCCAATTGGCGGTGCCGAGGGACGAGCAGTACTTC	CASSQLAVPRDEQYF
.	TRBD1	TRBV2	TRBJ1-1	TGTGCCAGCACCCCCACAGGGGTGAACACTGAAGCTTTCTTT	CASTPTGVNTEAFF
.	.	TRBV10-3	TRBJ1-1	TGTGCCATCAGCCCTCGGGGGGATGAAGCTTTCTTT	CAISPRGDEAFF
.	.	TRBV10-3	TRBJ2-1	TGTGCCATCAGCTCGCAGGGAAGATCCTCCGGAGACGAGCAGTTCTTC	CAISSQGRSSGDEQFF
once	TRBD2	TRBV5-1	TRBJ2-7	TGCGCCAGCAGCTTACGGACTAGCGGGAACGAGCAGTACTTC	CASSLRTSGNEQYF
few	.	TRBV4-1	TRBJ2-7	TGCGCCAGCAGCCAAGATGCGACTAACTCCTACGAGCAGTACTTC	CASSQDATNSYEQYF
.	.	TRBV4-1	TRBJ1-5	TGCGCCAGCAGCCAGGGGACAAATAGCAATCAGCCCCAGCATTTT	CASSQGTNSNQPQHF
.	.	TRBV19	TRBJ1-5	TGTGCCAGTAGTATAGTTCCGGGAAAGGATCAGCCCCAGCATTTT	CASSIVPGKDQPQHF
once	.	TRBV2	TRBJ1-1	TGTGCCAGCAGTATGCATGACTTTGAAGCTTTCTTT	CASSMHDFEAFF
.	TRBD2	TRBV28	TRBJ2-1	TGTGCCAGCAGTAGCGGGGGGGCGCGCTCCTACAATGAGCAGTTCTTC	CASSSGGARSYNEQFF
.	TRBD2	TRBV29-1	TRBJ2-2	TGCAGCGTTGAAGGTTCGGTAGCGGGAAATTCCGGGGAGCTGTTTTTT	CSVEGSVAGNSGELFF
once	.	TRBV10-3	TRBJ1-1	TGTGCCATAGGACAGAGGAACACTGAAGCTTTCTTT	CAIGQRNTEAFF
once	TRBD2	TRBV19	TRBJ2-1	TGTGCCAGTAGATCCCGGGGGGGACTAGCGGGATTGAATGAGCAGTTCTTC	CASRSRGGLAGLNEQFF
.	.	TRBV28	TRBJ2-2	TGTGCCAGCAGACAGACAGGGAACACCGGGGAGCTGTTTTTT	CASRQTGNTGELFF
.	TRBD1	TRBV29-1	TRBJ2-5	TGCAGCGTTGCAAGGACAGGGATACAAGAGACCCAGTACTTC	CSVARTGIQETQYF
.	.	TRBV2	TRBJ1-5	TGTGCCAGCAGTGAGAGGGCCCTCAATCAGCCCCAGCATTTT	CASSERALNQPQHF
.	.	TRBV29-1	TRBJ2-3	TGCAGCGTTGCCCGGCAACGGAGTACAGATACGCAGTATTTT	CSVARQRSTDTQYF
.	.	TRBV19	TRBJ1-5	TGTGCCAGTAGTATACTAGGGGCAGGTAATCAGCCCCAGCATTTT	CASSILGAGNQPQHF
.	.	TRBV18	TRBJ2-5	TGTGCCAGCTCCCGAAGCCAGGAAGAGACCCAGTACTTC	CASSRSQEETQYF
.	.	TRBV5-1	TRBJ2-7	TGCGCCAGCAGCCTTCAGGGCAGGACCGCCGAGCAGTACTTC	CASSLQGRTAEQYF
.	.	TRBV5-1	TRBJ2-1	TGCGCCAGCAGCTTGGGCGGGGCCTCCTACAATGAGCAGTTCTTC	CASSLGGASYNEQFF
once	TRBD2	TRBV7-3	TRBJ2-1	TGTGCCAGCAGCTTAGGAGCGGGAGGAAACTACAATGAGCAGTTCTTC	CASSLGAGGNYNEQFF
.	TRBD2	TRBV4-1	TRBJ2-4	TGCGCCAGCAGCCAAAGGACTAGCGGAGGAGGGCTCCTAGCCAAAAACAGTCAGTACTTC	CASSQRTSGGGLLAKNSQYF
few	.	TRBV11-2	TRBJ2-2	TGTGCCAGCAGCTTAGAATCGAGTACCGTCGGGGAGCTGTTTTTT	CASSLESSTVGELFF
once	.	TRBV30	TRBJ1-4	TGTGCCTGGTCGCAGGGGACCGATGAAAAACTGTTTTTT	CAWSQGTDEKLFF
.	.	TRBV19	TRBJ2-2	TGTGCCAGTAGCCTGACAGGGAACACCGGGGAGCTGTTTTTT	CASSLTGNTGELFF
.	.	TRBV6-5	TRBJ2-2	TGTGCCATAAGGAGGTACACCGGGGAGCTGTTTTTT	CAIRRYTGELFF